This T cell receptor beta chain was sequenced in a study of blood T cell repertoires in COVID-19. The CDR3 is 13 amino acids. V lost 7 bases to trimming and J lost 9 bases; unmatched junction nucleotides: 11. Looked up from germline, CDR1 is ENHRY and CDR2 is SYGVKD. As handled by the study authors: For nucleated cells, counts were estimated from reference gene primer amplification. TCRdb keeps only in-frame clones here, not all; method: immunoSEQ multiplex PCR. That table gives V, J and clone size, and the DNA gave D and trimming. The sample contains about 270,000 clones, 80% to 90% of which appear only once.

Specimen: peripheral blood. This chain connects TRBV10-3 to TRBJ1-1; 7 bases agree with TRBD1. The source is a woman in her 70s with COVID-19, enrolled during active disease. The CDR3 DNA reads TGTGCCATCAAGTCAGGGGGTAGGTCCCAAGCTTTCTTT. This gives the protein CAIKSGGRSQAFF.